This paragraph reports one TCR beta chain. Antigen unknown. These data are taken from a study of beta chain features in type 1 diabetes. Reverse transcription of all isolated RNA meant that expressed TCRB transcripts were sequenced. Clones were sequenced by immunoSEQ multiplex PCR, and TCRdb holds only the in-frame ones, with some missing. The table has more than 85,000 clones, roughly 40% seen once; the top ten hold about 0.063%. The germline CDR1 and CDR2 sequences are ENHRY and SYGVKD. CDR3 length: 15 residues. Trimming at V came to 4 bases and at J to 5 bases, leaving 8 bases not matched to a gene. Sorted populations were all over 98% pure. General study results and limits: All four CD4+ subsets from Type 1 diabetes patients carried moderately but significantly shorter TCRB CDR3s.

The rearrangement joins TRBV10-3 to TRBJ2-3; 8 bases match TRBD2. Input material: stem cell memory CD4+ T cells from blood. The source of this sequence is a woman aged 18-35 years in good health. As DNA, the CDR3 is TGTGCCATCAGTGGGTATACGGGAGGGGGAGATACGCAGTATTTT. This sequence encodes CAISGYTGGGDTQYF.